This is a list of T cell receptor beta chains from one sample in a study of blood T cell repertoires in COVID-19. Libraries were prepared by immunoSEQ multiplex PCR; TCRdb keeps only in-frame clonotypes and omits some of them. The table includes about 70,000 clones, 85% to 90% detected once. Sequencing used peripheral blood. Receptors were obtained from a human donor in a cohort sampled during active COVID-19. Each CDR3 is given with its conserved first and last residue. A D gene is named only where the DNA matches it firmly. Size is omitted from some rows. Given values are once, few, many or a class for expanded clones.

TRBV28	NA	TRBJ1-1	NA	TGTGCCAGCAGTTTCCCACTAAACACTGAAGCTTTCTTT	CASSFPLNTEAFF
TRBV5-1	TRBD1	TRBJ2-1	NA	TGCGCCAGCAGCTACCAGGGGGCGGTCCACTCCTACAATGAGCAGTTCTTC	CASSYQGAVHSYNEQFF
TRBV18	NA	TRBJ1-1	once	TGTGCCAGCTCACCCGGCACAGGGAACACTGAAGCTTTCTTT	CASSPGTGNTEAFF
TRBV5-1	TRBD2	TRBJ2-3	NA	TGCGCCAGCAGCCAGGGGTTAGCGGGAAAGACGACAGATACGCAGTATTTT	CASSQGLAGKTTDTQYF
TRBV6-5	TRBD2	TRBJ2-7	NA	TGTGCCCGCGGGGGGGGGACTAGCGGGAGGTCCGAGCAGTACTTC	CARGGGTSGRSEQYF
TRBV12-3/TRBV12-4	NA	TRBJ2-2	NA	TGTGCCAGCAGTTTCGTCGGCACCGGGGAGCTGTTTTTT	CASSFVGTGELFF
TRBV5-4	NA	TRBJ2-1	NA	TGTGCCAGCAGCTTGGACCAGGGTACCTACAATGAGCAGTTCTTC	CASSLDQGTYNEQFF
TRBV15	NA	TRBJ1-3	NA	TGTGCCACCAGCAGAGAGAACAGGGGAAACACCATATATTTT	CATSRENRGNTIYF
TRBV10-2	TRBD1	TRBJ2-7	NA	TGCGCCAGCACCACGGACAGGGGAGACGAGCAGTACTTC	CASTTDRGDEQYF
TRBV5-4	NA	TRBJ1-1	once	TGTGCCAGCAGCCCTGACCCGGGCACTGAAGCTTTCTTT	CASSPDPGTEAFF
TRBV4-1	NA	TRBJ2-1	NA	TGCGCCAGCAGCCCATGGGGCTCGGTCAACAATGAGCAGTTCTTC	CASSPWGSVNNEQFF
TRBV3-1/TRBV3-2	NA	TRBJ1-6	NA	TGTGCCAGCAGCCTCGGGGGGGTACGAAATTCACCCCTCCACTTT	CASSLGGVRNSPLHF
TRBV29-1	TRBD1	TRBJ1-2	NA	TGCAGCCTACCTATGGACAGGGCTAACTATGGCTACACCTTC	CSLPMDRANYGYTF
TRBV6-6	NA	TRBJ1-1	once	TGTGCCAGCAGTTACCGCCGGGGGATCAACACTGAAGCTTTCTTT	CASSYRRGINTEAFF
TRBV10-1	TRBD1	TRBJ1-1	NA	TGCGCCAGCAGGACAGGGTGGGGGAACACTGAAGCTTTCTTT	CASRTGWGNTEAFF
TRBV5-8	NA	TRBJ1-6	NA	TGTGCCAGCAGCGGAACTAACCTAGGGGGGGCGACCCTCCACTTT	CASSGTNLGGATLHF
TRBV12-5	NA	TRBJ1-5	NA	TGTGCTAGTGGTTTGGCCGCGGGGCCTAGCAATCAGCCCCAGCATTTT	CASGLAAGPSNQPQHF
TRBV27	NA	TRBJ2-1	NA	TGTGCCAGCAGTTTCCTTAAGGGGGATGAGCAGTTCTTC	CASSFLKGDEQFF
TRBV4-1	TRBD2	TRBJ2-3	NA	TGCGCCAGCAGCCAAGCCGGGACTAGCGGGAGTTCTGGCACAGATACGCAGTATTTT	CASSQAGTSGSSGTDTQYF
TRBV6-2/TRBV6-3	TRBD1	TRBJ2-3	NA	TGTGCCAGCAGTTACGGGGGACAGGGTGGGGATACGCAGTATTTT	CASSYGGQGGDTQYF
TRBV4-1	NA	TRBJ1-5	few	TGCGCCAGCAGCCAAGTGACATTCAATCAGCCCCAGCATTTT	CASSQVTFNQPQHF
TRBV5-5	NA	TRBJ1-6	NA	TGTGCCAGCAGCTTGTTGGGTGAGGATTCACCCCTCCACTTT	CASSLLGEDSPLHF
TRBV5-8	NA	TRBJ2-1	NA	TGTGCCAGCAGGTCGTCGCAGGGGCACAATGAGCAGTTCTTC	CASRSSQGHNEQFF
TRBV6-5	TRBD2	TRBJ2-1	NA	TGTGCCAGCAAAAAGGGGCTAGCGGGAAACAATGAGCAGTTCTTC	CASKKGLAGNNEQFF
TRBV7-9	NA	TRBJ2-3	once	TGTGCCAGCAGCTCTGCGGCCGGGAACTCAGATACGCAGTATTTT	CASSSAAGNSDTQYF
TRBV28	TRBD1	TRBJ2-7	once	TGTGCCAGCAGCCGGACAGGGCCCCTATGGGAGCAGTACTTC	CASSRTGPLWEQYF
TRBV27	TRBD2	TRBJ2-7	NA	TGTGCCAGCAGCCCCGGGCTAGCGGGAGCGACCGAGCAGTACTTC	CASSPGLAGATEQYF
TRBV2	NA	TRBJ2-1	NA	TGTGCCAGCACCCGGATAGGGAGCTCCTACAATGAGCAGTTCTTC	CASTRIGSSYNEQFF
TRBV28	NA	TRBJ2-5	NA	TGTGCCAGCAGTTCCTCAGGATACCAAGAGACCCAGTACTTC	CASSSSGYQETQYF
TRBV3-1/TRBV3-2	TRBD2	TRBJ2-1	NA	TGTGCCAGCAGCCAAGGCTTGAGCGGGAGCTCCTACAATGAGCAGTTCTTC	CASSQGLSGSSYNEQFF
TRBV6-1	NA	TRBJ2-2	NA	TGTGCCAGCAGGCTCCTAGGGAACACCGGGGAGCTGTTTTTT	CASRLLGNTGELFF
TRBV7-6	TRBD1	TRBJ2-7	NA	TGTGCCAGCAGCCTAAGTACCACAGGGGTTGGGCCCTACGAGCAGTACTTC	CASSLSTTGVGPYEQYF
TRBV30	TRBD1	TRBJ1-1	NA	TGTGCCTGGAGTGAGGGACAGGGGGCCACTGAAGCTTTCTTT	CAWSEGQGATEAFF
TRBV19	NA	TRBJ1-2	NA	TGTGCCAGTAGTATAGAGTGGGGGGACTATGGCTACACCTTC	CASSIEWGDYGYTF
TRBV7-2	NA	TRBJ2-3	few	TGTGCCAGCAGCTTAGTAAGGAGCGGGCGAGGGGATACGCAGTATTTT	CASSLVRSGRGDTQYF
TRBV28	TRBD1	TRBJ2-7	NA	TGTGCCAGCAGTTCAGGACAGGGGCTGGGTAGGCAGTACTTC	CASSSGQGLGRQYF
TRBV27	NA	TRBJ1-3	NA	TGTGCCAGCCGAGGCGGCAGCAATAATGGAAACACCATATATTTT	CASRGGSNNGNTIYF
TRBV7-2	NA	TRBJ2-5	few	TGTGCCAGCAGCTTAGGGCCCTGGGGGGGCTCCCAAGAGACCCAGTACTTC	CASSLGPWGGSQETQYF
TRBV29-1	NA	TRBJ1-2	NA	TGCAGCGTCCCCGGGAGCGCGGGCTATGGCTACACCTTC	CSVPGSAGYGYTF
TRBV7-8	TRBD1	TRBJ1-1	many	TGTGCCAGCAGCCTCCAGCCGACAGGGGAAGGGAACACTGAAGCTTTCTTT	CASSLQPTGEGNTEAFF
TRBV7-6	NA	TRBJ1-4	NA	TGTGCCAGCAGCTTAGAGCGCGCTGAAAAACTGTTTTTT	CASSLERAEKLFF
TRBV10-3	TRBD1	TRBJ1-2	NA	TGTGCCAGCGGGACAGCCAACTATGGCTACACCTTC	CASGTANYGYTF
TRBV6-5	NA	TRBJ1-5	NA	TGTGCCAGCAGTTTGGAGGGCGGGGAACAGCCCCAGCATTTT	CASSLEGGEQPQHF
TRBV5-1	TRBD1	TRBJ2-2	NA	TGCGCCAGCAGCTTTCTTCCCGGGACAGGGGGCCCGAACACCGGGGAGCTGTTTTTT	CASSFLPGTGGPNTGELFF
TRBV10-3	NA	TRBJ2-5	once	TGTGCCACCTTTGTAAATCAAGAGACCCAGTACTTC	CATFVNQETQYF
TRBV7-3	NA	TRBJ1-3	NA	TGTGCCAGCAGCCCGGGAGGGACTGGAAACACCATATATTTT	CASSPGGTGNTIYF
TRBV6-1	TRBD1	TRBJ2-7	NA	TGTGCCAGCAGTGGAGTCCGGGACAGGGGGGTCCTTCACAACTACGAGCAGTACTTC	CASSGVRDRGVLHNYEQYF
TRBV28	NA	TRBJ1-2	NA	TGTGCCAGCAGTTTAGGGGGGATCGGGGGCTATGGCTACACCTTC	CASSLGGIGGYGYTF
TRBV6-5	NA	TRBJ1-2	NA	TGTGCCAGCAGTTACACAAGGCAGGGGACCTATGGCTACACCTTC	CASSYTRQGTYGYTF
TRBV29-1	TRBD1	TRBJ1-2	NA	TGCAGCGTTTACGACAGGGCTTCCAATGGCTACACCTTC	CSVYDRASNGYTF
TRBV28	NA	TRBJ1-1	NA	TGTGCCAGCAGGCCGACAGGTGTGAACACTGAAGCTTTCTTT	CASRPTGVNTEAFF
TRBV28	TRBD1	TRBJ1-4	NA	TGTGCCAGTCACAGGGGGCAGTCTAATGAAAAACTGTTTTTT	CASHRGQSNEKLFF
TRBV5-1	NA	TRBJ2-7	NA	TGCGCCAGCAGCTTGGATTTGGGGGGCGAGCAGTACTTC	CASSLDLGGEQYF
TRBV27	NA	TRBJ1-2	NA	TGTGCCAGCAGGCCCTTTGGGGGGGGCTACACCTTC	CASRPFGGGYTF